The clone carrying this T cell receptor beta chain was seen more than once but under ten times. Its matching antigen is unknown. The germline CDR1 and CDR2 sequences are GTSNPN and SVGIG (reference sequence). This CDR3 comprises 15 residues. The germline V and J ends were trimmed by 4 bases and 1 base, with 11 bases remaining between them. Orbital computed tomography and thyroid ultrasound, together with serum TRAb and thyroxine and clinical symptoms, were used for diagnoses. PBMCs came from less than 11 ml fresh peripheral blood. RNA transcripts yielded amplified TCR beta CDR3 regions. Using the HTBI primer set, a first-round RT-PCR was run on the TCR CDR3. TCRdb re-called the multiplex PCR reads with MiXCR, one entry per CDR3 protein. The sample lists some 770,000 distinct CDR3 sequences; 15% to 20% were seen once. These data come from a study of T cells in Graves' hyperthyroidism and ophthalmopathy. Study-level points and caveats: Most thyroid clonotypes expanded above 0.001 were also detected in blood. Ophthalmopathy was identified by the model a median approximately 6.9 months ahead of onset.

The sequence derives from a man younger than 35 with Graves' hyperthyroidism. The chain links TRBV30 to TRBJ2-6; perhaps TRBD2 as D (6 bases). The sample was blood. The CDR3 sequence: CAWMGGPSGANVLTF. CDR3 DNA: TGTGCCTGGATGGGGGGACCATCTGGGGCCAACGTCCTGACTTTC. The full variable domain, in which reference TRBV30 and TRBJ2-6 provide the parts outside the CDR3, is SQTIHQWPATLVQPVGSPLSLECTVEGTSNPNLYWYRQAAGRGLQLLFYSVGIGQISSEVPQNLSASRPQDRQFILSSKKLLLSDSGFYLCAWMGGPSGANVLTFGAGSRLTVL.